This passage covers 18 T cell receptor beta chains from one sample sequenced in a study of T cell changes during pregnancy in multiple sclerosis. The table came from immunoSEQ multiplex PCR; TCRdb's copy has only in-frame clones and leaves some out. In the table there are about 38,000 clones, around 90% of which are singletons. The source was CD8+ T cells from peripheral blood mononuclear cells, collected after pregnancy. The receptors here all came from a female donor with multiple sclerosis, enrolled in a pregnancy study.

The chain joins TRBV7-9 to TRBJ2-7; TRBD2 matches at 12 bases. Losses at the gene ends were 5 bases for V and 2 bases for J; bases not matched to a gene: 4. The germline V gene has CDR1 SEHNR and CDR2 FQNEAQ (reference sequence). The CDR3 covers 15 residues. DNA for the CDR3: TGTGCCAGCAGCCCAGCTAGCGGGGGGGCCTACGAGCAGTACTTC. Translating gives CASSPASGGAYEQYF.

The CDR3 DNA follows: TGTGCCAGTAGTAGGGGACTGGGGTTGAGCACCCGTTCACCCCTCCACTTT. The encoded protein is CASSRGLGLSTRSPLHF. This chain connects TRBV19 to TRBJ1-6; possibly TRBD1 for D (5 bases). With 4 bases removed from V and 9 bases from J, the gap between germline ends came to 22 bases. From germline, CDR1 is LNHDA and CDR2 SQIVND (reference sequence). CDR3 size: 17 residues. The complete variable domain, with remaining parts taken from reference TRBV19 and TRBJ1-6, reads DGGITQSPKYLFRKEGQNVTLSCEQNLNHDAMYWYRQDPGQGLRLIYYSQIVNDFQKGDIAEGYSVSREKKESFPLTVTSAQKNPTAFYLCASSRGLGLSTRSPLHFGNGTRLTVT.

This clone has a single count. This chain connects TRBV5-4 to TRBJ2-1; weak D call: TRBD2 (6 bases). With 2 bases removed from V and 6 bases from J, the gap between germline ends came to 15 bases. From germline, CDR1 is SGHNT and CDR2 YYREEE (reference sequence). The CDR3 consists of 15 residues. For the CDR3, the DNA is TGTGCCAGCAGCTTTGGGAGTAGCGGTTTCAATGAGCAGTTCTTC. Residues: CASSFGSSGFNEQFF. The full variable domain, with the rest looked up from reference TRBV5-4 and TRBJ2-1, is ETGVTQSPTHLIKTRGQQVTLRCSSQSGHNTVSWYQQALGQGPQFIFQYYREEENGRGNFPPRFSGLQFPNYSSELNVNALELDDSALYLCASSFGSSGFNEQFFGPGTRLTVL.

J is TRBJ2-3 and V is TRBV19, with TRBD2 matching 12 bases. Germline-derived CDR1 and CDR2 are LNHDA and SQIVND (reference sequence). CDR3 size: 18 residues. V was clipped by 3 bases and J by 0 bases; unmatched bases: 7. CDR3 sequence (DNA): TGTGCCAGTAGTATCCGACTAGCGGGAGTGATTAGCACAGATACGCAGTATTTT. This sequence encodes CASSIRLAGVISTDTQYF.

The chain carries TRBV27 and TRBJ1-5; no reliable D call. The CDR3 contains 14 residues. Germline CDR1 is MNHEY and CDR2 is SMNVEV (reference sequence). The V gene lost 3 bases and the J gene lost 7 bases, with 13 bases spanning the gap. CDR3 DNA sequence: TGTGCCAGCAGTTTCAGCGGCAGCGCACAGCCCCAGCATTTT. Encoded protein: CASSFSGSAQPQHF.

This rearrangement joins TRBV27 to TRBJ1-1; no firm D call. Germline CDR1 MNHEY, CDR2 SMNVEV (reference sequence). This CDR3 region has 13 residues. V lost 3 bases to trimming and J lost 7 bases, with 12 bases between them. CDR3 region: CASSFSGRSEAFF. CDR3 bases: TGTGCCAGCAGTTTCTCCGGGAGGAGTGAAGCTTTCTTT.

CDR3 DNA: TGTGCCAGCAGCCCCGTTGTTAGCGGGAGGAATGAGCAGTTCTTC. This sequence encodes CASSPVVSGRNEQFF. V usage is TRBV7-6 and J usage is TRBJ2-1, with 10 bases that match TRBD2. V trimming: 5 bases; J trimming: 7 bases; junction bases outside the gene matches: 8. From germline, CDR1 is SGHVS and CDR2 FNYEAQ. This CDR3 has 15 amino acids.

The gene calls are TRBV19 and TRBJ1-6; D not resolved. V shed 7 bases and J shed 6 bases, with 19 bases lying between them. Germline V CDR1 and CDR2: LNHDA, SQIVND (reference sequence). This CDR3 has 16 amino acids. CDR3 sequence reads: CASTRRLERTNSPLHF. Written as DNA, the CDR3 is TGTGCCAGTACCCGGCGACTCGAGCGGACTAATTCACCCCTCCACTTT. The full variable domain, rest sourced from reference TRBV19 and TRBJ1-6, is DGGITQSPKYLFRKEGQNVTLSCEQNLNHDAMYWYRQDPGQGLRLIYYSQIVNDFQKGDIAEGYSVSREKKESFPLTVTSAQKNPTAFYLCASTRRLERTNSPLHFGNGTRLTVT.

This chain joins TRBV7-2 and TRBJ1-1, with 9 nucleotides matching TRBD1. Germline values: CDR1 SGHTA, CDR2 FQGNSA. The CDR3 covers 15 residues. V dropped 2 bases and J dropped 1; count of bases not matched to a gene: 2. CDR3 amino acids: CASSLIQGANTEAFF. CDR3 DNA: TGTGCCAGCAGCTTAATACAGGGGGCGAACACTGAAGCTTTCTTT.

V gene TRBV5-4 combines with J gene TRBJ2-7; TRBD1 might be the D (6 bases). This CDR3 has 15 amino acids. In germline, CDR1 is SGHNT, CDR2 YYREEE (reference sequence). The V end lost 4 bases, the J end lost 1 base, and 15 bases lay between the germline ends. CDR3 protein: CASSHFRGRSYEQYF. The DNA of the CDR3 is TGTGCCAGCAGCCATTTCAGGGGTCGTTCCTACGAGCAGTACTTC.

This rearrangement joins TRBV7-9 to TRBJ2-1, with 12 bases fitting TRBD1. V gave up 3 bases and J gave up 1 base; unmatched junction bases: 7. This CDR3 has 18 amino acids. The germline gives CDR1 SEHNR, CDR2 FQNEAQ (reference sequence). The CDR3 spells CASSFRGQGASSYNEQFF. CDR3 in DNA: TGTGCCAGCAGCTTCCGGGGACAGGGGGCATCATCCTACAATGAGCAGTTCTTC.

This clone is a singleton in its sample. The rearrangement uses TRBV7-2 and TRBJ2-3; 13 positions match TRBD2. Per the germline V gene, CDR1 is SGHTA and CDR2 is FQGNSA. The CDR3 is 19 residues long. Unmatched junction bases numbered 8, after V lost 2 bases and J lost 0 bases. The CDR3 bases are TGTGCCAGCAGCTTACCGGGACTAGCGGGAACTACTAGCACAGATACGCAGTATTTT. Amino acids: CASSLPGLAGTTSTDTQYF. The full variable domain, completed using reference TRBV7-2 and TRBJ2-3, is GAGVSQSPSNKVTEKGKDVELRCDPISGHTALYWYRQSLGQGLEFLIYFQGNSAPDKSGLPSDRFSAERTGGSVSTLTIQRTQQEDSAVYLCASSLPGLAGTTSTDTQYFGPGTRLTVL.

As concerns this clone: This specimen includes other DNA sequences encoding the same CDR3. The chain couples TRBV27 to TRBJ2-7; TRBD2 aligns across 9 bases. CDR1 and CDR2 from the germline V gene are MNHEY and SMNVEV (reference sequence). The CDR3 is made up of 13 amino acids. The ends lost 6 bases at V and 4 bases at J; junction bases unmatched: 4. In nucleotides, the CDR3 is TGTGCCAGCAGCTTGGGACTAGCTTACGAGCAGTACTTC. It encodes CASSLGLAYEQYF.

CDR3 region: CASSPSFRDEQYF. CDR3 DNA sequence: TGTGCCAGCAGTCCATCCTTTCGGGACGAGCAGTACTTC. The J gene is TRBJ2-7, the V gene TRBV28, with D hard to call. The CDR3 has 13 amino acids. V lost 5 bases and J 5 bases, leaving 13 bases between the germline ends. CDR1 MDHEN and CDR2 SYDVKM come from the germline V gene. Drawing the rest from reference TRBV28 and TRBJ2-7, the complete variable domain is DVKVTQSSRYLVKRTGEKVFLECVQDMDHENMFWYRQDPGLGLRLIYFSYDVKMKEKGDIPEGYSVSREKKERFSLILESASTNQTSMYLCASSPSFRDEQYFGPGTRLTVT.

Written as DNA, the CDR3 is TGTGCCAGCAGTCCGACAGGGAACGAGCAGTACTTC. This translates into CASSPTGNEQYF. The chain has TRBV27 and TRBJ2-7; 7 bases are shared with TRBD1. Germline V gene lookup returns CDR1 MNHEY and CDR2 SMNVEV (reference sequence). The CDR3 contains 12 residues. The V and J ends lost 5 bases and 5 bases, in that order; junction bases with no gene match: 3.

This clone qualifies as medium-sized (0.01 to 0.1%). The chain couples TRBV15 to TRBJ2-6; D may be TRBD1 (5 bases). The CDR3 extends over 15 amino acids. Trimming removed 5 bases from V and 1 base from J, with 9 bases in between. Germline V gene lookup returns CDR1 LNHNV and CDR2 YYDKDF (reference sequence). DNA of the CDR3: TGTGCCACCAGCTCCAGGGATTCTGGGGCCAACGTCCTGACTTTC. This encodes CATSSRDSGANVLTF.

In its sample, this clone was seen once. The rearrangement uses TRBV6-1 and TRBJ2-7, with D possibly TRBD1 on 5 matching bases. CDR1 is MNHNS and CDR2 is SASEGT in the germline V gene. V was shortened by 3 bases and J by 3 bases, with 12 bases between the two germline ends. The CDR3 sequence is 14 residues long. CDR3 coding DNA: TGTGCCAGCAGTGAGGTTGGGGCGCACTACGAGCAGTACTTC. It encodes CASSEVGAHYEQYF.

The chain combines TRBV7-9 with TRBJ1-1, with D possibly TRBD1 on 5 matching bases. The CDR3 runs to 14 residues. Germline CDR1 reads SEHNR; CDR2 reads FQNEAQ (reference sequence). Trimming removed 3 bases at V and 2 bases at J, with 10 bases between. CDR3 sequence (DNA): TGTGCCAGCAGCTTCTGGGGCGATAACACTGAAGCTTTCTTT. Translation: CASSFWGDNTEAFF.